This T cell receptor beta chain originates from a study of T cell responses to AZD1222 COVID-19 vaccine. This clone was seen once. After removal of 3 bases from V and 2 bases from J, the junction contained 6 bases not matched to a gene. Germline CDR1 MNHEY, CDR2 SMNVEV (reference sequence). This CDR3 is 19 amino acids long. Generated by immunoSEQ multiplex PCR, the TCRdb table keeps only in-frame clones and is missing some. Altogether more than 150,000 clones are present, roughly 94% being singletons, with the ten largest covering roughly 1.5%. This TCR was recovered from an adult who received the AZD1222 COVID-19 vaccine. This specimen was peripheral blood, taken 28 days after the second AZD1222 dose. The chain carries TRBV27 and TRBJ2-2, with TRBD2 identical over 16 bases. This CDR3 is CASSLEGLAGGGNTGELFF. CDR3 bases: TGTGCCAGCAGTTTGGAGGGACTAGCGGGAGGGGGAAACACCGGGGAGCTGTTTTTT.